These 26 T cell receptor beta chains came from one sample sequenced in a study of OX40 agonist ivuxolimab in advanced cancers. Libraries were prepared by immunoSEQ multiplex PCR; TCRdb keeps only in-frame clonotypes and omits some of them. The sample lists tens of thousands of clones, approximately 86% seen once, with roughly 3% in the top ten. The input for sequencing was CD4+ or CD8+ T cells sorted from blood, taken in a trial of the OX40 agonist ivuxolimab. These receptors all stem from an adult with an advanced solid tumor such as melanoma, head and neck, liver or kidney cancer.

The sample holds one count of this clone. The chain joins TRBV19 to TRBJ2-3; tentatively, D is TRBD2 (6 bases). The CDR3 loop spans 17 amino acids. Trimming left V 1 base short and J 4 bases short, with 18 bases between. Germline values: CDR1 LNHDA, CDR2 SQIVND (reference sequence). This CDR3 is CASSIGLRQGGADTQYF. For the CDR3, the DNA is TGTGCCAGTAGTATAGGACTTCGGCAGGGAGGAGCAGATACGCAGTATTTT.

The CDR3 sequence is CASSSTDKGAYEQYF. The CDR3 bases are TGTGCCAGCAGCTCAACGGACAAGGGGGCCTACGAGCAGTACTTC. V usage is TRBV5-4 and J usage is TRBJ2-7; a weak D match, TRBD1 (6 bases). CDR3 length: 15 amino acids. Trimming removed 3 bases from V and 2 bases from J, with 15 bases in between. CDR1 is SGHNT and CDR2 is YYREEE in the germline V gene (reference sequence).

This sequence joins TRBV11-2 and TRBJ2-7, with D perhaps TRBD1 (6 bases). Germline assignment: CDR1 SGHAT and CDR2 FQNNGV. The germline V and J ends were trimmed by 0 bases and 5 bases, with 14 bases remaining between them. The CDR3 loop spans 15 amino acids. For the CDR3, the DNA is TGTGCCAGCAGCTTAGAACAGGGCGCGACCCACGAGCAGTACTTC. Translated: CASSLEQGATHEQYF.

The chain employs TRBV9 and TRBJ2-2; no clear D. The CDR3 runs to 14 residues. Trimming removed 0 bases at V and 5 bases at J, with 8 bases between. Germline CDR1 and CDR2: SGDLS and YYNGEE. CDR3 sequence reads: CASSVGASTGELFF. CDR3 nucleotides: TGTGCCAGCAGCGTAGGGGCTTCGACCGGGGAGCTGTTTTTT.

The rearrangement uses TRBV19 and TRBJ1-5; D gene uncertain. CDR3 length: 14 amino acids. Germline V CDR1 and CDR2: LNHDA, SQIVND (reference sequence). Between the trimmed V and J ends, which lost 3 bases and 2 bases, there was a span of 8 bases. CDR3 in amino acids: CASSMTWGNQPQHF. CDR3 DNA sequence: TGTGCCAGTAGTATGACCTGGGGCAATCAGCCCCAGCATTTT.

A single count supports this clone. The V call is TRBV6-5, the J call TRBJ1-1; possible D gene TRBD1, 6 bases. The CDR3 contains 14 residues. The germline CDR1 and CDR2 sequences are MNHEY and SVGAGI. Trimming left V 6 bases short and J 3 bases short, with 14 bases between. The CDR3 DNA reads TGTGCCAGCAGCCCGGGACATACCTACACTGAAGCTTTCTTT. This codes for CASSPGHTYTEAFF.

The CDR3 loop reads CASNLTPRDTYEQYF. Written as DNA, the CDR3 is TGTGCCAGCAATCTGACCCCCCGGGATACCTACGAGCAGTACTTC. The J gene is TRBJ2-7, the V gene TRBV6-1; D perhaps matches TRBD2 (5 bases). Per the germline V gene, CDR1 is MNHNS and CDR2 is SASEGT. The V and J ends lost 7 bases and 2 bases respectively, with 18 bases between them. There are 15 residues in the CDR3.

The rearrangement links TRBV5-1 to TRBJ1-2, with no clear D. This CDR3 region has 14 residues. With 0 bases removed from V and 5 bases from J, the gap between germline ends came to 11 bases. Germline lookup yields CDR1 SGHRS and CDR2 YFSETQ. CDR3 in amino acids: CASSLAPEVYGYTF. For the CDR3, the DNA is TGCGCCAGCAGCTTGGCGCCGGAAGTATATGGCTACACCTTC.

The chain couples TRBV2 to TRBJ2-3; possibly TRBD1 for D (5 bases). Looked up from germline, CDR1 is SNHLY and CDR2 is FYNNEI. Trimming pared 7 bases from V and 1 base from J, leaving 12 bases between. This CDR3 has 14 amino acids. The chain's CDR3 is CASTPEGGTDTQYF. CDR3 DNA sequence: TGTGCCAGCACCCCTGAAGGGGGCACAGATACGCAGTATTTT.

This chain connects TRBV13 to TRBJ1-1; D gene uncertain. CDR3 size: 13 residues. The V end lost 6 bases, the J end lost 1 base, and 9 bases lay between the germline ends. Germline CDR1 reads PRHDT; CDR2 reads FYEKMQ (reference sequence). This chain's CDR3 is CASSIQRNTEAFF. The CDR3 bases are TGTGCCAGCAGTATACAGAGGAACACTGAAGCTTTCTTT. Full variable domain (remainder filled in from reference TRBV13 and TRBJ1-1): AAGVIQSPRHLIKEKRETATLKCYPIPRHDTVYWYQQGPGQDPQFLISFYEKMQSDKGSIPDRFSAQQFSDYHSELNMSSLELGDSALYFCASSIQRNTEAFFGQGTRLTVV.

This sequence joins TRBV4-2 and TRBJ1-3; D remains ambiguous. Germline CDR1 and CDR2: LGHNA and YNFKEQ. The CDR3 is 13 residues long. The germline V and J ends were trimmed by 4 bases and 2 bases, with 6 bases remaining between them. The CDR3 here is CASSLTAGNTIYF. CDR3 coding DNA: TGTGCCAGCAGCCTTACGGCTGGAAACACCATATATTTT.

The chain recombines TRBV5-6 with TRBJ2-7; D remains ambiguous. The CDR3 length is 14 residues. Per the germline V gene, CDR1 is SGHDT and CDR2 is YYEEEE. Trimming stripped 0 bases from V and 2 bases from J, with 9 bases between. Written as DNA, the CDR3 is TGTGCCAGCAGCTTGGATTTACGGACCTACGAGCAGTACTTC. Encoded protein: CASSLDLRTYEQYF.

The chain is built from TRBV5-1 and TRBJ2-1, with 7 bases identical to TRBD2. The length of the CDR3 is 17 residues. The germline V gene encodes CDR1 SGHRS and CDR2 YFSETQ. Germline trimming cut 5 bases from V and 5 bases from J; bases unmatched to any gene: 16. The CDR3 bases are TGCGCCAGCAGTTCGGGGCGGGACCTCGGGAGGAACAATGAGCAGTTCTTC. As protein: CASSSGRDLGRNNEQFF. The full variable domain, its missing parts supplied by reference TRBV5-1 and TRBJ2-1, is KAGVTQTPRYLIKTRGQQVTLSCSPISGHRSVSWYQQTPGQGLQFLFEYFSETQRNKGNFPGRFSGRQFSNSRSEMNVSTLELGDSALYLCASSSGRDLGRNNEQFFGPGTRLTVL.

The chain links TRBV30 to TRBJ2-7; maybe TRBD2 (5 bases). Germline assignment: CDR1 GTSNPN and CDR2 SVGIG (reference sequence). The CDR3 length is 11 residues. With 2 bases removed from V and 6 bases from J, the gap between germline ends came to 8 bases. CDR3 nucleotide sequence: TGTGCCTGGAGTCTGGGGAGCGAGCAGTACTTC. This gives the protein CAWSLGSEQYF.

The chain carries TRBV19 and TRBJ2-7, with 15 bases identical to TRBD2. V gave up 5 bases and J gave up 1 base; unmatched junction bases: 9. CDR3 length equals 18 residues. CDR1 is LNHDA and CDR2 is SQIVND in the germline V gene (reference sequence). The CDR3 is CASSRTSGRAGRSYEQYF. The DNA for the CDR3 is TGTGCCAGTAGTCGGACTAGCGGGAGGGCAGGGAGGTCCTACGAGCAGTACTTC.

The CDR3 DNA sequence: TGTGCCAGCAGCTTACTAGCGGGAGGGCCAGATACGCAGTATTTT. It encodes CASSLLAGGPDTQYF. This sequence joins TRBV5-4 and TRBJ2-3, with 13 bases matching TRBD2. V lost 2 bases to trimming and J lost 4 bases; unmatched junction nucleotides: 1. Germline V gives CDR1 SGHNT, CDR2 YYREEE (reference sequence). The CDR3 length is 15 residues.

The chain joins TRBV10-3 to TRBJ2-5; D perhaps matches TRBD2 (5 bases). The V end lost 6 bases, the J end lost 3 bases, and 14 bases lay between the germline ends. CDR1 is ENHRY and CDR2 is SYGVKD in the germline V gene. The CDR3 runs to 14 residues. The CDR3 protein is CAISAGLEEETQYF. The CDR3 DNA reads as TGTGCCATCAGCGCCGGACTTGAAGAAGAGACCCAGTACTTC.

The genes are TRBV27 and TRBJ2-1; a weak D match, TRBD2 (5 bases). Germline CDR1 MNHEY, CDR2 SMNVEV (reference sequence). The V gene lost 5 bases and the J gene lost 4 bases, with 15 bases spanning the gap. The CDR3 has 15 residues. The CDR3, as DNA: TGTGCCAGCAGTCCTCTGACGGGAATTTACAATGAGCAGTTCTTC. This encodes CASSPLTGIYNEQFF.

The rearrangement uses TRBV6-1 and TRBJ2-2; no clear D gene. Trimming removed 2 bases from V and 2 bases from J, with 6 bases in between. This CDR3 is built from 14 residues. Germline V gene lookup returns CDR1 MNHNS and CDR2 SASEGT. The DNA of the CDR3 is TGTGCCAGCAGTGAACAGCCCAACACCGGGGAGCTGTTTTTT. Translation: CASSEQPNTGELFF.

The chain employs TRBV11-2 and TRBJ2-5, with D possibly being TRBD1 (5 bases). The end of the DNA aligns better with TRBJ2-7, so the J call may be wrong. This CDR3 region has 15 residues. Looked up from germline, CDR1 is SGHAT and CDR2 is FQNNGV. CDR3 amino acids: CASSLDRQSTYEQYF. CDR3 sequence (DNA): TGTGCCAGCAGCTTAGATCGACAGTCAACCTACGAGCAGTACTTC.

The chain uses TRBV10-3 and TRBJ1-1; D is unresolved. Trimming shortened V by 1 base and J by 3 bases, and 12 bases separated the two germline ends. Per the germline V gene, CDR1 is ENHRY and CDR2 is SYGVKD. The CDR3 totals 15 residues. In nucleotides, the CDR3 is TGTGCCATCAGTGAGTGGTCAGGTGGGGACACTGAAGCTTTCTTT. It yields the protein CAISEWSGGDTEAFF.

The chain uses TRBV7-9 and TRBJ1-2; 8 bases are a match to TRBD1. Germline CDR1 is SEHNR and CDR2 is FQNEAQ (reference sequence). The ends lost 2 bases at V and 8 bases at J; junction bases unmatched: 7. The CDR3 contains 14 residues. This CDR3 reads CASSLQQGVEGYTF. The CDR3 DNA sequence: TGTGCCAGCAGCTTACAACAGGGGGTCGAGGGCTACACCTTC.

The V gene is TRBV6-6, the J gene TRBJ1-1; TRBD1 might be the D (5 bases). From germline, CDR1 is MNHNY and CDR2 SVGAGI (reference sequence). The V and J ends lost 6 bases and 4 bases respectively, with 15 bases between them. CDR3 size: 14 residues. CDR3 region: CASRRQTGLTEAFF. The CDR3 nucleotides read TGTGCCAGCAGAAGACAGACGGGACTCACTGAAGCTTTCTTT.

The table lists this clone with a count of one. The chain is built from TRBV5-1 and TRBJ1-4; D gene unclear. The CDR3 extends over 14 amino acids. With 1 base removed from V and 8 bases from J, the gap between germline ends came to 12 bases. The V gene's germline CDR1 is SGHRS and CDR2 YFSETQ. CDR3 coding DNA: TGCGCCAGCAGCTTGAATGAAGCAAAAGAAAAACTGTTTTTT. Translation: CASSLNEAKEKLFF.

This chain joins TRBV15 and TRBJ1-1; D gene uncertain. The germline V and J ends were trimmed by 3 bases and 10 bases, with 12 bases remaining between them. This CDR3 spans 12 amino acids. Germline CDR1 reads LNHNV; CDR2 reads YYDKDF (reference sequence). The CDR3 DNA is TGTGCCACCAGCAGCTCCGAACTGCGAGCTTTCTTT. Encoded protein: CATSSSELRAFF.

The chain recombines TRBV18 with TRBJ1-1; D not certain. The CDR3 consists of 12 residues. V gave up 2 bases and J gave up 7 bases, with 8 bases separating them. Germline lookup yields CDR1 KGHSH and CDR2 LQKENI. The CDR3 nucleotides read TGTGCCAGCTCACCAAGGAAGGATGAAGCTTTCTTT. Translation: CASSPRKDEAFF.